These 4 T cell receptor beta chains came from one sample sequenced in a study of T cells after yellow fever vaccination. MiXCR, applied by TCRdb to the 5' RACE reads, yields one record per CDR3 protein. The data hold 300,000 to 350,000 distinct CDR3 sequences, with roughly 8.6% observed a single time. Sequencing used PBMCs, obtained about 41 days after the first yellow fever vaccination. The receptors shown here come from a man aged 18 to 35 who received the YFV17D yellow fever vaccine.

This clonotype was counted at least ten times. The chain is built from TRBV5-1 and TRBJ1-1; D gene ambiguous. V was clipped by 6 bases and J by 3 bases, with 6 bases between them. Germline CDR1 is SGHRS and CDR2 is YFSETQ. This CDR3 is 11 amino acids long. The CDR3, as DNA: TGCGCCAGCATTGAGGACACTGAAGCTTTCTTT. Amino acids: CASIEDTEAFF.

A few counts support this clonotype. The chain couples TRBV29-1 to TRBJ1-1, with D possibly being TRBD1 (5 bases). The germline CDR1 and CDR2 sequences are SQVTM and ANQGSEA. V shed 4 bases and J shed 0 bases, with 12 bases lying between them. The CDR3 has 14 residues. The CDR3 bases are TGCAGCGTTGCGCTCCGGGACCTGAACACTGAAGCTTTCTTT. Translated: CSVALRDLNTEAFF.

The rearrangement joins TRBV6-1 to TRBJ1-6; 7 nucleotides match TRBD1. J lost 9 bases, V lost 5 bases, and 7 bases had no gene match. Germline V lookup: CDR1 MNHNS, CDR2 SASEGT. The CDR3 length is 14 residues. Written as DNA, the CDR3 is TGTGCCAGCAGTCTCCGACAGGGAGGTTCACCCCTCCACTTT. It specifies CASSLRQGGSPLHF.

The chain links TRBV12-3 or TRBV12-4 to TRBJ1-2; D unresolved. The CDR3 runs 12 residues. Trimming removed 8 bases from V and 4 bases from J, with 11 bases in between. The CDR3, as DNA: TGTGCCAGCTCCGTTGGCCCCTATGGCTACACCTTC. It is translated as CASSVGPYGYTF.